This T cell receptor beta chain was observed in a study of cytomegalovirus exposure and HLA in healthy donors. The V gene end was trimmed by 10 bases and the J gene end by 9 bases; junction bases not matched to a gene: 7. Looked up from germline, CDR1 is ENHRY and CDR2 is SYGVKD. The CDR3 is 13 amino acids. In the PCR, 60 Vbeta and 13 Jbeta primers were used. Clones were sequenced by immunoSEQ multiplex PCR, and TCRdb holds only the in-frame ones, with some missing. The sample includes 150,000 to 180,000 clones, about 74% of them seen just once. As regards this clone: What it recognizes is unknown.

Findings and limits, study-wide: Presence/absence analyses treated sequencing depth as roughly uniform across donors.

The V call is TRBV10-3, the J call TRBJ2-1, with 12 bases matching TRBD2. The sample consisted of PBMCs. The clonotype comes from a woman between 40 and 50 years old in good health and CMV-seronegative. The CDR3 bases are TGTGCCACCCTAGCGGGGGGGTTCTCTGAGCAGTTCTTC. It translates to CATLAGGFSEQFF.